These 4 T cell receptor beta chains were all obtained from the same sample, sequenced in a study of post-analysis software for immune sequencing data. Study-wide points: In patients, TRBV5-6, TRBV5-1 and TRBV20-1 belonged to roughly 5 TRBV segments found more frequently than in controls.

These receptors lack a known antigen. Tagging with unique molecular identifiers was a feature of the TCR beta cDNA libraries. TCRdb reprocessed the PCR reads via MiXCR and lists one record per CDR3 protein. The table includes about 260,000 distinct CDR3 sequences, 35% to 40% detected once. The specimen sequenced was blood. Receptors were obtained from a girl aged 10 to 17 with multiple sclerosis.

Comment on this clonotype: Given a much more abundant clone one base away, this may be a read error. The chain joins TRBV18 to TRBJ2-7; D gene uncertain. CDR1 and CDR2 (germline): KGHSH, LQKENI. This CDR3 region has 13 residues. V shed 4 bases and J shed 9 bases, with 16 bases lying between them. CDR3 amino acids: CASSRSDSRGQYF. CDR3 coding DNA: TGTGCCAGCTCACGAAGTGATTCGCGCGGGCAGTACTTC.

The sample holds many counts of this clonotype. This chain uses TRBV29-1 with TRBJ1-1; D is uncertain. In germline, CDR1 is SQVTM, CDR2 ANQGSEA. CDR3 size: 13 residues. Trimming cost V 7 bases and J 7 bases, with 19 bases left between them. This CDR3 is CSAIPASGSEAFF. DNA of the CDR3: TGCAGCGCCATACCCGCCTCCGGGAGTGAAGCTTTCTTT. The full variable domain, with the rest looked up from reference TRBV29-1 and TRBJ1-1, is SAVISQKPSRDICQRGTSLTIQCQVDSQVTMMFWYRQQPGQSLTLIATANQGSEATYESGFVIDKFPISRPNLTFSTLTVSNMSPEDSSIYLCSAIPASGSEAFFGQGTRLTVV.

A word on this clonotype: A much larger clone sits a single nucleotide away, making a read error possible. The rearrangement links TRBV25-1 to TRBJ2-1; 9 bases align to TRBD1. The V and J ends lost 11 bases and 8 bases, in that order; junction bases with no gene match: 10. Germline loops: CDR1 MGHDK, CDR2 SYGVNS. The CDR3 has 13 amino acids. This CDR3 reads CAGRGQGFYEQFF. CDR3 DNA: TGTGCCGGCCGCGGACAGGGGTTTTATGAGCAGTTCTTC. The full variable domain, its missing parts supplied by reference TRBV25-1 and TRBJ2-1, is EADIYQTPRYLVIGTGKKITLECSQTMGHDKMYWYQQDPGMELHLIHYSYGVNSTEKGDLSSESTVSRIRTEHFPLTLESARPSHTSQYLCAGRGQGFYEQFFGPGTRLTVL.

To note about this clonotype: This may come from a read error, since a much larger clone is one base off. V is TRBV7-6 and J is TRBJ1-2, with 8 bases that match TRBD1. CDR1 and CDR2 (germline): SGHVS, FNYEAQ. CDR3 length equals 15 residues. DNA for the CDR3: TGTGCCAGCAGCTCGGTCGACAGGGGATTCGATGGCCACACCTTC. It is translated as CASSSVDRGFDGHTF. Full variable domain (remainder filled in from reference TRBV7-6 and TRBJ1-2): GAGVSQSPRYKVTKRGQDVALRCDPISGHVSLYWYRQALGQGPEFLTYFNYEAQQDKSGLPNDRFSAERPEGSISTLTIQRTEQRDSAMYRCASSSVDRGFDGHTFGSGTRLTVV.